This T cell receptor (beta chain) derives from a study of post-analysis software for immune sequencing data. Study-level results: Higher frequency in patients than in controls was seen for about five TRBV segments, with TRBV5-6, TRBV5-1 and TRBV20-1 among them.

Built from TCR beta cDNA, the libraries had unique molecular identifiers in them. TCRdb re-called the PCR reads through MiXCR, storing one row per CDR3 protein. Of hundreds of thousands of distinct CDR3 sequences in the sample, roughly 40% were seen once. The CDR3 runs 14 residues. Germline values: CDR1 SGHRS, CDR2 YFSETQ. A few counts support this clonotype. The antigen is unknown. Sequenced: blood. The TCR originated in a girl aged 10-17 years with multiple sclerosis. This chain links TRBV5-1 with TRBJ2-7, with D possibly matching TRBD2 (5 bases). The J call is doubtful: the DNA matches TRBJ2-5 better. In DNA form, the CDR3 reads TGCGCCTCCCAGGAGGTCAGCCCGGGGGAGACCCAGTACTTC. It specifies CASQEVSPGETQYF.